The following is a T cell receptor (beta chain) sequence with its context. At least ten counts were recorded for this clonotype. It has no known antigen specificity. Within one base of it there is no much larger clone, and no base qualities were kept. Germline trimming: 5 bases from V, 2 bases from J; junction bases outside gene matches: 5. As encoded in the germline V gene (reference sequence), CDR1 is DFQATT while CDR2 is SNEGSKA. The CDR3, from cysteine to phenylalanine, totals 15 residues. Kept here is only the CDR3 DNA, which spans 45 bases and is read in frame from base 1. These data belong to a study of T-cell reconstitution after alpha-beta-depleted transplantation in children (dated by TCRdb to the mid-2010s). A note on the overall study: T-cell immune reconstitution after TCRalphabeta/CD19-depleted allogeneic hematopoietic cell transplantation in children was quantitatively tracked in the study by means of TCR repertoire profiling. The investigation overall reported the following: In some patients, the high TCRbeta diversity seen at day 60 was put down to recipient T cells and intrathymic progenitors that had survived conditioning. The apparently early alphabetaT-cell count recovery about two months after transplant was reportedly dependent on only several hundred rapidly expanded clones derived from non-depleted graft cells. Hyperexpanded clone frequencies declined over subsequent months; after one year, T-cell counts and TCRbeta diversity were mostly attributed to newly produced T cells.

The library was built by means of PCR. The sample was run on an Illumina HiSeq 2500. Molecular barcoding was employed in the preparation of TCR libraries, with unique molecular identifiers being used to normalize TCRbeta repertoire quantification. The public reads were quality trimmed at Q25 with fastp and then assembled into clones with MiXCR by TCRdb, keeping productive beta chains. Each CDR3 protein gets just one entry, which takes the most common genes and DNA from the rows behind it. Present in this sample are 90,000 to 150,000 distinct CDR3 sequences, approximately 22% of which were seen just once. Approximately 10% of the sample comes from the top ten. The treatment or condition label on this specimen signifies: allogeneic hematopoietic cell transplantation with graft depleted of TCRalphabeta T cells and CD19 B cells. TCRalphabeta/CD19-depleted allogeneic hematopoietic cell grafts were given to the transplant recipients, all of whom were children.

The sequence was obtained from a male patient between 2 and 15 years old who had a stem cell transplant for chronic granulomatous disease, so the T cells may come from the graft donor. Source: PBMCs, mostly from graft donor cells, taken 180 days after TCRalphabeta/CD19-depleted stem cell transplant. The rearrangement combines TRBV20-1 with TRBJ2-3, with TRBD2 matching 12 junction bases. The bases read TGCAGTGCTCTCAGACTAGCGGGAGCCACAGATACGCAGTATTTT. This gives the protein CSALRLAGATDTQYF.